This record looks at one TCR beta chain sequence and its context. TCRdb called the RT-PCR reads again in MiXCR, with one record for every CDR3 protein. The profile shows 650,000 to 800,000 distinct CDR3 sequences, around 14% of them singletons. Per the germline V gene, CDR1 is DFQATT and CDR2 is SNEGSKA (reference sequence). V lost 0 bases to trimming and J lost 4 bases, with 11 bases between them. The CDR3 has 14 residues. The rearrangement uses TRBV20-1 and TRBJ2-3; no reliable D call. The TCR originated in a female donor in good health, serving as a healthy control. The sample comprised memory CD4+ T cells from blood. The CDR3: CSARDHQAPDTQYF. DNA of the CDR3: TGCAGTGCTAGAGATCACCAAGCCCCAGATACGCAGTATTTT.